This T cell receptor (beta chain) was captured in a study of identical twins' blood T cells. The CDR3 is made up of 14 amino acids. The V and J ends lost 5 bases and 2 bases respectively, with 12 bases between them. MiXCR, run by TCRdb on the 5' RACE reads, gives a single entry per CDR3 protein. In the table there are 300,000 to 450,000 distinct CDR3 sequences, roughly 30% of which are singletons. The rearrangement uses TRBV12-3 or TRBV12-4 and TRBJ1-1, with a possible D match to TRBD1 (5 bases). Specimen: PBMCs. The receptor comes from a woman aged 18 to 55 in good health. CDR3 coding DNA: TGTGCCAGCAGTCAACAGGCAACCAACACTGAAGCTTTCTTT. The encoded protein is CASSQQATNTEAFF.